This T cell receptor beta chain is drawn from a study of blood T cell repertoires in COVID-19. Turning to the study itself: From T cells, B-cell-depleted T cells, or PBMCs came the material, which was cDNA or gDNA.

A remark on this clone: A read error may produce the germline difference seen at one junction end. Different DNA sequences within this sample yield the same CDR3.

Libraries were prepared by immunoSEQ multiplex PCR; TCRdb keeps only in-frame clonotypes and omits some of them. The sample shows fewer than 300,000 clones, around 83% of them seen only once. The CDR3 loop spans 13 amino acids. The germline V gene has CDR1 SGHVS and CDR2 FQNEAQ. The TCR comes from a middle-aged man who had been exposed to COVID-19. V is TRBV7-8 and J is TRBJ1-5; TRBD1 might be the D (6 bases). The sample comprised PBMCs or T cells enriched from blood (not recorded which). In nucleotides, the CDR3 is TGTGCTAGCAGCAACAGGGTGGAGACGCCCCAGCATTTT. This codes for CASSNRVETPQHF.